This entry features one TCR beta chain sequence. Its binding antigen is unknown. Per-base quality was not reported, and no clone a single base away is much larger than it. This entry is derived from a study of blood T cell repertoires in COVID-19 (dated by TCRdb to the early 2020s). Study-wide context: Collaborator samples came from the United States, Italy and Spain and covered acute and convalescent phases of COVID-19. Where HLA class I and class II types were available, the types were taken from metadata supplied by the sample provider, not from assay-based typing. Samples were obtained from the ongoing ImmuneRACE study (first 160 participants) and from over 1,000 subjects provided by 6 global collaborators. The material from the prospective study consisted of cDNA or gDNA derived from T cells, B-cell-depleted T cells, or PBMCs. The repertoires were released in a freely available public database meant as a resource for research on the immune response to SARS-CoV-2. Deeply sampled blood TCRbeta repertoires from subjects exposed to, actively infected with, or recovered from COVID-19 were included in the dataset. Nearly every sample came with metadata listing a de-identified subject ID, COVID-19 status, age in years and sex. What the authors observed across the whole study: Clinical and demographic metadata were provided uncurated, with the amount varying by source and participant.

V drops 2 bases and J drops 0 bases, leaving 14 bases in between. The CDR3 has 17 amino acids, counting the end cysteine and phenylalanine. The entry retains the CDR3 DNA only, 51 bases that are in frame from base 1. CDR1 SGHVS and CDR2 FNYEAQ were looked up in the germline V gene. Collaborating institutions collected whole blood in K2EDTA tubes following their own protocols. For TCRbeta analysis, collaborators shipped samples in one of three forms: frozen whole blood, isolated PBMCs, or DNA extracted from either of those sample types. TCRbeta CDR3 regions were amplified from genomic DNA using the immunoSEQ Assay, a bias-controlled multiplex PCR. As for the authors' bioinformatics: The number of nucleated cells in each sample was estimated by amplification of reference gene primers within the assay. To quantify the absolute abundance of each unique TCRbeta CDR3 rearrangement, sequence reads were collapsed and filtered. For each sample, productive Simpson clonality was calculated as the square root of Simpson's diversity index across productive rearrangements. TCRdb limited this immuneACCESS table to in-frame rearrangements with V and J called. A share of clones is missing; checked studies link under half to unresolved V genes, and the rest is unexplained. V, J and clone size were drawn from that table, and D and trimming were deduced from the DNA. For this sample there are about 78,000 clones; around 88% appear just once. Under 5% of the sample rests with the top ten.

This chain is built from TRBV7-6 and TRBJ2-1; TRBD2 is a possible D gene, resting on 6 matching bases. This clonotype was sampled from a woman of 80 years or more with active or convalescent COVID-19. The sample consisted of peripheral blood. The nucleotide sequence reads as follows: TGTGCCAGCAGCTTAACTCCCGGAGGGCGCTCCTACAATGAGCAGTTCTTC. This codes for CASSLTPGGRSYNEQFF. With the portions outside the CDR3 filled from the reference TRBV7-6 and TRBJ2-1 genes, the complete variable region becomes GAGVSQSPRYKVTKRGQDVALRCDPISGHVSLYWYRQALGQGPEFLTYFNYEAQQDKSGLPNDRFSAERPEGSISTLTIQRTEQRDSAMYRCASSLTPGGRSYNEQFFGPGTRLTVL.